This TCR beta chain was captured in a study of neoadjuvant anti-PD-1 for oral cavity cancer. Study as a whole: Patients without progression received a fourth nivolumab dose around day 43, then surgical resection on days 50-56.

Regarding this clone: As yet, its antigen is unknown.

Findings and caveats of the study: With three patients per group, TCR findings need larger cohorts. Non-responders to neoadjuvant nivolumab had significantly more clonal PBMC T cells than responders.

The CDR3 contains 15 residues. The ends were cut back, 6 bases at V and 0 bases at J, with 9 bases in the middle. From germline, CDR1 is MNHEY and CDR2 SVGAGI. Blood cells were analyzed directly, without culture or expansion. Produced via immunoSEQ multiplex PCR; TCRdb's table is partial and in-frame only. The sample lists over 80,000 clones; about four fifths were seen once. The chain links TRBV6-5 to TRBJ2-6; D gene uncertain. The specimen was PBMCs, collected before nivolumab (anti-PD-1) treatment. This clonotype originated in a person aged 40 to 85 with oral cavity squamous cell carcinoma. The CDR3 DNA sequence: TGTGCCAGCAGGAGGCTAGACTCTGGGGCCAACGTCCTGACTTTC. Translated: CASRRLDSGANVLTF.